What follows are 21 T cell receptor beta chains derived from one specimen sequenced in a study of beta chain features in type 1 diabetes (dated by TCRdb to between 2017 and 2018). Library method: the immunoSEQ multiplex PCR assay. All of the isolated RNA was reverse transcribed with the High Capacity cDNA Reverse Transcription Kit, so expressed TCRB transcripts were sequenced. TCRdb limited this immuneACCESS table to in-frame rearrangements with V and J called. A share of clones is missing; checked studies link under half to unresolved V genes, and the rest is unexplained. The sample table shows some 410,000 clones, and around 14% are seen once. Approximately 0.038% of the sample is taken by the ten largest. The sequencing sample was made of naive CD4+ T cells from blood. Sample cell subset or site, as interpreted from the label and publication: true naive CD4+ T cells. These receptors were taken from a young man in good health.

This clone appeared a few times. The chain has TRBV4-2 and TRBJ2-2; D is ambiguous. V was clipped by 5 bases and J by 8 bases, with 12 bases between them. Germline V gene lookup returns CDR1 LGHNA and CDR2 YNFKEQ. This CDR3 contains 13 residues. The CDR3 protein is CASSFSFSGELFF. For the CDR3, the DNA is TGTGCCAGCAGCTTTTCGTTCTCGGGGGAGCTGTTTTTT.

The V gene is TRBV4-1, the J gene TRBJ2-3, with 7 nucleotides matching TRBD2. The J segment lost 2 bases and the V segment lost 3 bases, leaving 11 bases of the junction unmatched. The CDR3 runs 17 residues. Germline V CDR1 and CDR2: MGHRA, YSYEKL. In DNA form, the CDR3 reads TGCGCCAGCAGCCACCAAATAGCGGGTCGTAACACAGATACGCAGTATTTT. This encodes CASSHQIAGRNTDTQYF.

This clone was observed a handful of times. J is TRBJ1-2 and V is TRBV10-3; perhaps TRBD1 as D (5 bases). The CDR3 loop spans 14 amino acids. Germline CDR1 is ENHRY and CDR2 is SYGVKD. Trimming removed 3 bases at V and 8 bases at J, with 16 bases between. The CDR3 region has the DNA TGTGCCATCAGTGACCCGGGGCAACCCGAGGGCTACACCTTC. This gives the protein CAISDPGQPEGYTF.

This clone turned up a few times. V is TRBV5-1 and J is TRBJ2-1, with 7 bases lining up with TRBD1. The trim removed 0 bases at V and 4 bases at J, leaving 4 bases unmatched. The CDR3 spans 15 residues. CDR1 and CDR2 from the germline V gene are SGHRS and YFSETQ. This chain's CDR3 is CASSLAGTEYNEQFF. The CDR3 nucleotides read TGCGCCAGCAGCTTGGCCGGGACAGAATACAATGAGCAGTTCTTC.

This clone was observed a handful of times. The CDR3 loop is CASSPFADTQYF. In nucleotides, the CDR3 is TGTGCCAGCAGTCCTTTCGCGGATACGCAGTATTTT. The V gene is TRBV27, the J gene TRBJ2-3; D is unresolved. Germline V gene lookup returns CDR1 MNHEY and CDR2 SMNVEV (reference sequence). With 5 bases removed from V and 6 bases from J, the gap between germline ends came to 9 bases. The CDR3 is 12 residues long.

The V gene is TRBV7-9, the J gene TRBJ2-3; possibly TRBD2 for D (5 bases). Germline CDR1 reads SEHNR; CDR2 reads FQNEAQ (reference sequence). This CDR3 has 16 amino acids. V gave up 2 bases and J gave up 0 bases, with 12 bases separating them. The CDR3, as DNA: TGTGCCAGCAGCTTACCGAGCGGACCTAGCACAGATACGCAGTATTTT. Its translation is CASSLPSGPSTDTQYF. The full variable domain, with the rest looked up from reference TRBV7-9 and TRBJ2-3, is DTGVSQNPRHKITKRGQNVTFRCDPISEHNRLYWYRQTLGQGPEFLTYFQNEAQLEKSRLLSDRFSAERPKGSFSTLEIQRTEQGDSAMYLCASSLPSGPSTDTQYFGPGTRLTVL.

The J gene is TRBJ2-1, the V gene TRBV5-1, with TRBD2 matching over 13 bases. The CDR3 runs 16 residues. V lost 0 bases, J lost 12 bases, and 9 bases stayed unmatched. The germline gives CDR1 SGHRS, CDR2 YFSETQ. Written as DNA, the CDR3 is TGCGCCAGCAGCTTGGAGGGACTAGCGGGGCCACCACGGCAGTTCTTC. Protein: CASSLEGLAGPPRQFF.

Concerning this clone itself: Within the sample, other DNA sequences also encode this same CDR3. V and J are TRBV7-2 and TRBJ1-6; TRBD1 agrees at 9 bases. Germline loops: CDR1 SGHTA, CDR2 FQGNSA. This CDR3 comprises 15 residues. V trimming: 1 base; J trimming: 6 bases; junction bases outside the gene matches: 1. The CDR3 DNA reads as TGTGCCAGCAGCTTAGTGACAGGGGGTAATTCACCCCTCCACTTT. This translates into CASSLVTGGNSPLHF. The full variable domain, its missing parts supplied by reference TRBV7-2 and TRBJ1-6, is GAGVSQSPSNKVTEKGKDVELRCDPISGHTALYWYRQSLGQGLEFLIYFQGNSAPDKSGLPSDRFSAERTGGSVSTLTIQRTQQEDSAVYLCASSLVTGGNSPLHFGNGTRLTVT.

The sample holds a few counts of this clone. The gene calls are TRBV29-1 and TRBJ2-3; TRBD2 aligns across 8 bases. CDR1 SQVTM and CDR2 ANQGSEA come from the germline V gene. The CDR3 runs 14 residues. V shed 6 bases and J 2 bases; nucleotides not matched to a gene: 7. The CDR3 here is CSVRAGAHTDTQYF. The CDR3 DNA follows: TGCAGCGTCCGAGCGGGGGCACACACAGATACGCAGTATTTT.

The gene calls are TRBV18 and TRBJ1-6, with a possible D match to TRBD1 (5 bases). The CDR3 is 15 residues long. Trimming took 2 bases from V and 3 from J, leaving 8 bases between them. CDR1 is KGHSH, CDR2 LQKENI, per germline. CDR3 sequence: CASSPLGVYNSPLHF. CDR3 bases: TGTGCCAGCTCACCATTGGGGGTCTATAATTCACCCCTCCACTTT.

This clone occurred a few times. The V call is TRBV7-2, the J call TRBJ2-5; TRBD2 matches at 15 bases. The CDR3 extends over 18 amino acids. J was trimmed by 0 bases and V by 4 bases; bases with no gene match: 6. Germline-derived CDR1 and CDR2 are SGHTA and FQGNSA. The CDR3, as DNA: TGTGCCAGCAGCTACCCAGGACTAGCGGGGGGGAACCAAGAGACCCAGTACTTC. It is translated as CASSYPGLAGGNQETQYF.

Concerning this clone itself: Within the sample, other DNA sequences also encode this same CDR3. The V and J genes are TRBV4-3 and TRBJ2-7; no clear D. V dropped 0 bases and J dropped 3 bases, with 6 bases sitting between them. Germline CDR1 and CDR2: LGHNA and YSLEER. This CDR3 region has 13 residues. The CDR3 reads CASSQDLLYEQYF. CDR3 DNA sequence: TGCGCCAGCAGCCAAGATTTGCTCTACGAGCAGTACTTC.

This clone has more than one count but fewer than ten. The rearrangement uses TRBV20-1 and TRBJ2-1; D unclear. This CDR3 has 11 residues. The V gene lost 0 bases and the J gene lost 7 bases, with 4 bases spanning the gap. In germline, CDR1 is DFQATT, CDR2 SNEGSKA (reference sequence). CDR3: CSAREANEQFF. As DNA, the CDR3 is TGCAGTGCTAGAGAAGCGAATGAGCAGTTCTTC.

V is TRBV5-6 and J is TRBJ1-5, with 8 bases lining up with TRBD1. The V gene's germline CDR1 is SGHDT and CDR2 YYEEEE. The CDR3 length is 15 residues. V lost 4 bases, J lost 6 bases, and 9 bases stayed unmatched. The CDR3 is CASSGGQGSSQPQHF. The CDR3 nucleotides are TGTGCCAGCAGCGGCGGACAGGGCTCAAGTCAGCCCCAGCATTTT.

The rearrangement uses TRBV30 and TRBJ2-5; D not certain. This CDR3 contains 14 residues. V lost 0 bases to trimming and J lost 5 bases, with 13 bases between them. Germline V CDR1 and CDR2: GTSNPN, SVGIG (reference sequence). CDR3 protein: CAWSVGVSGETQYF. The DNA for the CDR3 is TGTGCCTGGAGTGTTGGAGTCTCTGGCGAGACCCAGTACTTC.

This clone was counted between two and nine times. This rearrangement joins TRBV7-2 to TRBJ2-5; 9 bases match TRBD1. CDR3 length: 14 amino acids. CDR1 SGHTA and CDR2 FQGNSA come from the germline V gene. The V and J ends lost 5 bases and 4 bases, in that order; junction bases with no gene match: 5. CDR3 sequence: CASSRQGGVETQYF. The CDR3 DNA reads TGTGCCAGCAGCCGACAGGGGGGCGTAGAGACCCAGTACTTC.

This clone was picked up a small number of times. This chain connects TRBV6-1 to TRBJ2-7; D is perhaps TRBD2 (5 bases). The V gene's germline CDR1 is MNHNS and CDR2 SASEGT. Trimming cost V 4 bases and J 3 bases, with 10 bases left between them. The CDR3 has 13 residues. As DNA, the CDR3 is TGTGCCAGCAGTGTCGAGAGGGACTACGAGCAGTACTTC. This codes for CASSVERDYEQYF.

In nucleotides, the CDR3 is TGTGCCAGCTCACCACAGGCGGCTAGCAATCAGCCCCAGCATTTT. The encoded protein is CASSPQAASNQPQHF. J is TRBJ1-5 and V is TRBV18, with D hard to call. The germline V gene encodes CDR1 KGHSH and CDR2 LQKENI. This CDR3 has 15 residues. V lost 1 base, J lost 0 bases, and 7 bases lay in between.

The chain has TRBV11-2 and TRBJ2-2; perhaps TRBD1 as D (5 bases). Trimming cost V 3 bases and J 3 bases, with 17 bases left between them. This CDR3 comprises 17 residues. CDR1 SGHAT and CDR2 FQNNGV come from the germline V gene. The CDR3 DNA follows: TGTGCCAGCAGCTTGCCCCCAGGGCCGGTCCACACCGGGGAGCTGTTTTTT. Its translation: CASSLPPGPVHTGELFF.

This clone has more than one count but fewer than ten. The chain uses TRBV10-3 and TRBJ2-7, with D uncertain. The germline gives CDR1 ENHRY, CDR2 SYGVKD. CDR3 length: 14 residues. V was shortened by 4 bases and J by 3 bases, with 13 bases between the two germline ends. The CDR3 DNA follows: TGTGCCATCAGTGCCGGGTTATTAATCTACGAGCAGTACGTC. It yields the protein CAISAGLLIYEQYV.

V gene TRBV7-2 combines with J gene TRBJ2-5; D is unclear. V was shortened by 0 bases and J by 4 bases, with 9 bases between the two germline ends. CDR1 and CDR2 (germline): SGHTA, FQGNSA. This CDR3 has 14 residues. DNA of the CDR3: TGTGCCAGCAGCTTAGCATCCGGAATAGAGACCCAGTACTTC. It is translated as CASSLASGIETQYF.